One and the same sample provided the 21 T cell receptor beta chains below, sequenced in a study of blood T cell repertoires in COVID-19. Clones were sequenced by immunoSEQ multiplex PCR, and TCRdb holds only the in-frame ones, with some missing. Of almost 95,000 clones listed, about four fifths are singletons. Specimen: peripheral blood. The receptor source for this set is a man in his 60s with acute or convalescent COVID-19.

The rearrangement joins TRBV19 to TRBJ1-4; TRBD1 matches at 11 bases. Per germline, CDR1 LNHDA and CDR2 SQIVND (reference sequence). This CDR3 contains 18 residues. V shed 4 bases and J 0 bases; nucleotides not matched to a gene: 7. This CDR3 is CASSSPGTGGTTNEKLFF. In DNA, the CDR3 is TGTGCCAGTAGTAGCCCCGGGACAGGGGGTACAACTAATGAAAAACTGTTTTTT.

This chain's CDR3 is CASSSLRTGATKNTEAFF. The CDR3 nucleotides are TGTGCCAGCAGTTCACTAAGGACAGGGGCCACAAAGAACACTGAAGCTTTCTTT. V is TRBV28 and J is TRBJ1-1, with TRBD1 matching 9 bases. The CDR3 has 18 residues. J was trimmed by 1 base and V by 4 bases; bases with no gene match: 13. Germline CDR1 MDHEN, CDR2 SYDVKM.

The chain carries TRBV20-1 and TRBJ2-7; 12 positions match TRBD1. The CDR3 is made up of 14 amino acids. V was clipped by 6 bases and J by 4 bases; unmatched bases: 7. Germline CDR1 is DFQATT and CDR2 is SNEGSKA (reference sequence). Here the CDR3 reads CSASGTGGFYEQYF. DNA for the CDR3: TGCAGTGCCAGTGGGACAGGGGGCTTTTACGAGCAGTACTTC.

The V call is TRBV19, the J call TRBJ1-3; D unresolved. The CDR3 spans 14 residues. Germline V gene sequence: CDR1 LNHDA, CDR2 SQIVND (reference sequence). Trimming removed 5 bases from V and 2 bases from J, with 10 bases in between. CDR3 nucleotides: TGTGCCAGTAGTCTGCTGGCCGCTGGAAACACCATATATTTT. This encodes CASSLLAAGNTIYF.

This clone was found once. DNA for the CDR3: TGTGCCAGCTCACCACAGGCGGGGAATTCACCCCTCCACTTT. Residues: CASSPQAGNSPLHF. This rearrangement joins TRBV18 to TRBJ1-6; D is ambiguous. Between the trimmed V and J ends, which lost 1 base and 7 bases, there was a span of 8 bases. The CDR3 loop spans 14 amino acids. CDR1 is KGHSH and CDR2 is LQKENI in the germline V gene.

The V call is TRBV6-6, the J call TRBJ1-6, with a tentative D call TRBD1 (6 bases). Trimming removed 6 bases from V and 0 bases from J, with 9 bases in between. From germline, CDR1 is MNHNY and CDR2 SVGAGI (reference sequence). The CDR3 has 15 residues. CDR3 coding DNA: TGTGCCAGCAGCAGACAGGTCTCCTATAATTCACCCCTCCACTTT. This codes for CASSRQVSYNSPLHF.

Note on this clone: A junction end diverges from the germline sequence, so it may reflect a read error. The rearrangement links TRBV7-9 to TRBJ2-1, with TRBD1 identical over 8 bases. CDR1 SEHNR and CDR2 FQNEAQ come from the germline V gene (reference sequence). This CDR3 has 11 amino acids. The CDR3 is CASRGRSEQFF. The CDR3 nucleotides are TGTGCTAGCAGGGGGCGAAGTGAGCAGTTCTTC.

The V and J genes are TRBV2 and TRBJ2-7; 8 bases match TRBD1. Germline CDR1 SNHLY, CDR2 FYNNEI. After removal of 2 bases from V and 4 bases from J, the junction contained 7 bases not matched to a gene. CDR3 size: 15 residues. CDR3 nucleotides: TGTGCCAGCAGTGAACCCGGGACAGGAACATACGAGCAGTACTTC. This gives the protein CASSEPGTGTYEQYF. Together with reference TRBV2 and TRBJ2-7, the CDR3 gives the full variable domain: EPEVTQTPSHQVTQMGQEVILRCVPISNHLYFYWYRQILGQKVEFLVSFYNNEISEKSEIFDDQFSVERPDGSNFTLKIRSTKLEDSAMYFCASSEPGTGTYEQYFGPGTRLTVT.

This clone was detected only a few times. This rearrangement joins TRBV4-1 to TRBJ2-7; D perhaps matches TRBD2 (5 bases). V was shortened by 0 bases and J by 7 bases, with 16 bases between the two germline ends. Germline V gene sequence: CDR1 MGHRA, CDR2 YSYEKL. CDR3 length: 15 residues. The CDR3 bases are TGCGCCAGCAGCCAAGACCCAAGTTTTGGGAGTGAGCAGTACTTC. As protein: CASSQDPSFGSEQYF.

The chain carries TRBV7-3 and TRBJ2-2, with D possibly TRBD1 on 5 matching bases. Trimming shortened V by 5 bases and J by 7 bases, and 17 bases separated the two germline ends. The CDR3 loop spans 15 amino acids. The germline V gene encodes CDR1 SGHTA and CDR2 FQGTGA. The CDR3 bases are TGTGCCAGCAGCCGATACACTCCCCAGGGCGGGGAGCTGTTTTTT. It translates to CASSRYTPQGGELFF.

The rearrangement links TRBV18 to TRBJ1-1; TRBD1 might be the D (6 bases). The CDR3 length is 12 residues. Trimming took 6 bases from V and 6 from J, leaving 11 bases between them. Germline V gene lookup returns CDR1 KGHSH and CDR2 LQKENI. The CDR3 nucleotides are TGTGCCAGCTCTCGGGACATTGCTGAAGCTTTCTTT. As protein: CASSRDIAEAFF.

The chain has TRBV5-5 and TRBJ1-2; a possible D gene is TRBD1 (6 bases). The CDR3 is 15 residues long. Germline V gene data show CDR1 as SGHKS and CDR2 as YYEKEE (reference sequence). V was clipped by 3 bases and J by 4 bases, with 16 bases between them. The CDR3 nucleotides read TGTGCCAGCAGCTCTCGACAGGACGGGATCTATGGCTACACCTTC. As protein: CASSSRQDGIYGYTF.

This rearrangement joins TRBV5-1 to TRBJ2-7; tentative D call: TRBD1 (6 bases). The CDR3 contains 13 residues. Trimming took 1 base from V and 5 from J, leaving 10 bases between them. Germline CDR1 and CDR2: SGHRS and YFSETQ. The CDR3: CASSLRQVDEQYF. The CDR3, as DNA: TGCGCCAGCAGCTTGCGACAGGTGGACGAGCAGTACTTC.

The gene calls are TRBV3-1 (or the pseudogene TRBV3-2) and TRBJ1-4, with 10 bases fitting TRBD1. Germline CDR1 LGHDT, CDR2 YNNKEL (reference sequence). Losses at the gene ends were 3 bases for V and 8 bases for J; bases not matched to a gene: 6. CDR3 size: 15 residues. The CDR3 nucleotides read TGTGCCAGCAGCCAGCCCGGGACAGGGGACGAAAAACTGTTTTTT. Encoded protein: CASSQPGTGDEKLFF.

The chain couples TRBV9 to TRBJ1-4; TRBD1 might be the D (5 bases). The CDR3 sequence is 14 residues long. Trimming left V 0 bases short and J 9 bases short, with 12 bases between. The germline CDR1 and CDR2 sequences are SGDLS and YYNGEE. This CDR3 is CASSVDEAGKKLFF. For the CDR3, the DNA is TGTGCCAGCAGCGTAGATGAGGCAGGGAAAAAACTGTTTTTT.

CDR3 amino acids: CASSPRAGENTEAFF. Here the CDR3 DNA reads TGTGCCAGCAGCCCCCGGGCCGGGGAAAACACTGAAGCTTTCTTT. The gene calls are TRBV7-6 and TRBJ1-1; D gene uncertain. The CDR3 contains 15 residues. Germline V CDR1 and CDR2: SGHVS, FNYEAQ. Deletions cut 5 bases from V and 2 bases from J, with 15 bases between. Variable domain in full (rest from reference TRBV7-6 and TRBJ1-1): GAGVSQSPRYKVTKRGQDVALRCDPISGHVSLYWYRQALGQGPEFLTYFNYEAQQDKSGLPNDRFSAERPEGSISTLTIQRTEQRDSAMYRCASSPRAGENTEAFFGQGTRLTVV.

For the CDR3, the DNA is TGTGCCAGCAGTACTCAGGGGGTTGAGCAGTACTTC. Its translation is CASSTQGVEQYF. The rearrangement uses TRBV12-3 or TRBV12-4 and TRBJ2-7; 7 nucleotides match TRBD1. With 5 bases clipped from V and 7 bases from J, the junction kept 5 bases outside the gene matches. The CDR3 totals 12 residues.

V is TRBV2 and J is TRBJ2-2, with a tentative D call TRBD1 (6 bases). V gave up 8 bases and J gave up 7 bases, with 20 bases separating them. The CDR3 covers 15 residues. CDR1 is SNHLY and CDR2 is FYNNEI in the germline V gene. CDR3 residues: CASQVRGRGSGELFF. The CDR3 DNA reads as TGTGCCAGCCAAGTTCGTGGCAGGGGTAGCGGGGAGCTGTTTTTT.

The rearrangement uses TRBV29-1 and TRBJ1-2; D is uncertain. Germline CDR1 and CDR2: SQVTM and ANQGSEA. The V gene lost 0 bases and the J gene lost 2 bases, with 13 bases spanning the gap. The CDR3 has 15 amino acids. The CDR3 protein is CSVEERTGGNYGYTF. Here the CDR3 DNA reads TGCAGCGTTGAAGAGAGGACGGGAGGAAACTATGGCTACACCTTC.

This chain uses TRBV6-5 with TRBJ2-3, with D possibly being TRBD1 (5 bases). This CDR3 is 13 amino acids long. V dropped 11 bases and J dropped 0 bases, with 12 bases sitting between them. CDR1 is MNHEY, CDR2 SVGAGI, per germline. The CDR3 is CAVWGSSTDTQYF. In nucleotides, the CDR3 is TGTGCCGTTTGGGGCTCGAGCACAGATACGCAGTATTTT.

The chain has TRBV7-2 and TRBJ1-6; TRBD1 might be the D (5 bases). The CDR3 totals 14 residues. V dropped 4 bases and J dropped 4 bases, with 8 bases sitting between them. From germline, CDR1 is SGHTA and CDR2 FQGNSA. The CDR3 DNA reads as TGTGCCAGCAGCTCGACAGATTATAATTCACCCCTCCACTTT. Protein: CASSSTDYNSPLHF.